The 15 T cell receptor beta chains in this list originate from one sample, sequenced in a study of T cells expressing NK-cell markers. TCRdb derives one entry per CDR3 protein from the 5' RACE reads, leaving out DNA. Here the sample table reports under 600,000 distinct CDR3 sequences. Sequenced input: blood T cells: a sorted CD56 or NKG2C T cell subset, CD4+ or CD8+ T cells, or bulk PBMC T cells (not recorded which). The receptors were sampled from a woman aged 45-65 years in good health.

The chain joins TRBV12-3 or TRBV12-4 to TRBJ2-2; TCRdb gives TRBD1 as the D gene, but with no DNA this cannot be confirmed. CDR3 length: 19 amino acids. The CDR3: CASSPLSILPGQGHGELFF.

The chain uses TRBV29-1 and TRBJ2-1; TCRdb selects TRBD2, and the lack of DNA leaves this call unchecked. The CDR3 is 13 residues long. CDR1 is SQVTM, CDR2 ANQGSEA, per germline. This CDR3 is CSVEAGMEGWKFF.

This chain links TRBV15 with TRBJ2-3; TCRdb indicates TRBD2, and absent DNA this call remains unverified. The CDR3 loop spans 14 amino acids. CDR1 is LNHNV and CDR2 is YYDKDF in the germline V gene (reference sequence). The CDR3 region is CATSVPGGGNTQYF.

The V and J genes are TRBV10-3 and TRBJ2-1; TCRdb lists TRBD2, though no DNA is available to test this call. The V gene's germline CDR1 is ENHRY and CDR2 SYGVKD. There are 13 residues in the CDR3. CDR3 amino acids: CAIRGTSGGEQFF.

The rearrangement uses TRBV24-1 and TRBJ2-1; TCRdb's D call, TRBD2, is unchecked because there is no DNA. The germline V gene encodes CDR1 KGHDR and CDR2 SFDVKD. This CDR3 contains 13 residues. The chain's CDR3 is CATRTSGYNEQFF.

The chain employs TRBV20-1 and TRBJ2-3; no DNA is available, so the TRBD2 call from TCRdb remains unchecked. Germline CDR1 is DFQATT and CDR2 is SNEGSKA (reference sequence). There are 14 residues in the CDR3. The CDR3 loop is CSAILGLGADTQYF.

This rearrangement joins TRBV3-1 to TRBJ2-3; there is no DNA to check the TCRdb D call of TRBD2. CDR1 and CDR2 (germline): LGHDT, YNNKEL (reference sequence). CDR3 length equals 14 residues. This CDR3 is CASSPLARTDTQYF.

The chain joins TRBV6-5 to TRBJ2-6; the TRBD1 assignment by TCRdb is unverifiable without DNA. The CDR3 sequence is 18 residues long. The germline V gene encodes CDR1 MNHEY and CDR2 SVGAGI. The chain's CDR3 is CASSYYRGGGSGANVLTF.

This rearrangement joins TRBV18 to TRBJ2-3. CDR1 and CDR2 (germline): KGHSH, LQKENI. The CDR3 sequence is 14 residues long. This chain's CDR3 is CASSPFGKTDTQYF.

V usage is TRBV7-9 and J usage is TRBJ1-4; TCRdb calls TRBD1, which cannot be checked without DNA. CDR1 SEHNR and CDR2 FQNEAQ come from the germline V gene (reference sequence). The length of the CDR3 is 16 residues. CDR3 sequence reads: CASSLKTGTGNEKLFF.

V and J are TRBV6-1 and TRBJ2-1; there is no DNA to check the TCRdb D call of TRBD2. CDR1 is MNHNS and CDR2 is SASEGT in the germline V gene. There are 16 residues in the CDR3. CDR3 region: CASRTDWGGRGNEQFF.

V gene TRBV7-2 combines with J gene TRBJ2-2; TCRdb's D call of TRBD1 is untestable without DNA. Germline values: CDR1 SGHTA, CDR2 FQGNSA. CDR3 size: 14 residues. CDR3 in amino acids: CASSRQGKAGELFF. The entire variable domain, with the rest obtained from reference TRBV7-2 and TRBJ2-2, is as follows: GAGVSQSPSNKVTEKGKDVELRCDPISGHTALYWYRQSLGQGLEFLIYFQGNSAPDKSGLPSDRFSAERTGGSVSTLTIQRTQQEDSAVYLCASSRQGKAGELFFGEGSRLTVL.

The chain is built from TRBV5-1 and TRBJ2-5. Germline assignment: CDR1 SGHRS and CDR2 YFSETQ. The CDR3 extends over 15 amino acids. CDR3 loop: CASSLDLGSRETQYF.

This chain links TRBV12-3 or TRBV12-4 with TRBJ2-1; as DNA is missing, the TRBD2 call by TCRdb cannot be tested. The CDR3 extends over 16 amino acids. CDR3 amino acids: CASSLVVLAGGSEQFF.

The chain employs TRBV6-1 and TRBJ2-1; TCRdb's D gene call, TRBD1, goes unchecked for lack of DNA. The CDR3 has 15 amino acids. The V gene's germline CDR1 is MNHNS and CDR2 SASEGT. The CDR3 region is CASSAGQGAYNEQFF.